This TCR beta chain was captured in a study of blood T cell repertoires in COVID-19. On the study more broadly: Sources were T cells, B-cell-depleted T cells, or PBMCs; the material itself was cDNA or gDNA.

CDR3 size: 16 residues. Germline CDR1 MNHEY, CDR2 SMNVEV (reference sequence). With V trimmed by 6 bases and J by 3 bases, 7 bases remained unmatched. Method: immunoSEQ multiplex PCR; TCRdb's copy keeps in-frame clones and lacks some. The sample includes roughly 440,000 clones, 88% seen only once; the top ten take 10% to 15%. The chain couples TRBV27 to TRBJ2-7; 14 bases are a match to TRBD2. The clonotype was recovered from a woman aged 50 to 60 with COVID-19, enrolled during active disease. Sample: peripheral blood. The CDR3 loop is CASRPGTSGGLYEQYF. For the CDR3, the DNA is TGTGCCAGCAGGCCCGGGACTAGCGGGGGCCTCTACGAGCAGTACTTC.